This entry lists 5 T cell receptor beta chains sequenced from one sample in a study of T cell repertoires in aging, cancer and after chemotherapy. Peripheral blood genomic DNA, not sorted cells or RNA, was the template. Rearranged V-D-J TRB sequences were amplified with a mixed TRB-A/B primer pool. One entry per CDR3 protein results from TCRdb running MiXCR on the multiplex PCR reads. The sample records fewer than 7,500 distinct CDR3 sequences, 38% being singletons. Sequencing used blood. The receptor source for this set is a human donor in good health.

This clonotype was observed a handful of times. The J gene is TRBJ2-2, the V gene TRBV6-5, with 11 positions matching TRBD2. The germline V gene has CDR1 MNHEY and CDR2 SVGAGI. V gave up 4 bases and J gave up 5 bases; unmatched junction bases: 18. The CDR3 runs 20 residues. The CDR3 DNA is TGTGCCAGCAGTTCCCGTCCGTTAGCGGGGGGGCTGGGGTCAACCGGGGAGCTGTTTTTT. This encodes CASSSRPLAGGLGSTGELFF.

V is TRBV6-5 and J is TRBJ1-2; TRBD1 is a possible D gene (5 bases). This CDR3 spans 13 amino acids. Between the trimmed V and J ends, which lost 5 bases and 4 bases, there was a span of 11 bases. CDR1 MNHEY and CDR2 SVGAGI come from the germline V gene. CDR3 sequence: CASSKQATYGYTF. CDR3 bases: TGTGCCAGCAGTAAACAGGCGACCTATGGCTACACCTTC.

CDR3 region: CASSLGLAGTYEQYF. The CDR3 nucleotides are TGTGCCAGCAGCTTGGGACTAGCGGGGACTTACGAGCAGTACTTC. This chain uses TRBV5-4 with TRBJ2-7, with 11 positions matching TRBD2. With 0 bases clipped from V and 4 bases from J, the junction kept 3 bases outside the gene matches. The CDR3 sequence is 15 residues long. Per the germline V gene, CDR1 is SGHNT and CDR2 is YYREEE (reference sequence). The whole variable domain, remainder taken from reference TRBV5-4 and TRBJ2-7, is ETGVTQSPTHLIKTRGQQVTLRCSSQSGHNTVSWYQQALGQGPQFIFQYYREEENGRGNFPPRFSGLQFPNYSSELNVNALELDDSALYLCASSLGLAGTYEQYFGPGTRLTVT.

CDR3 residues: CASSFWQGFTEAFF. CDR3 DNA sequence: TGCGCCAGCAGCTTTTGGCAGGGGTTCACTGAAGCTTTCTTT. The chain employs TRBV5-1 and TRBJ1-1, with D perhaps matching TRBD1 (6 bases). CDR3 length: 14 amino acids. Germline V gives CDR1 SGHRS, CDR2 YFSETQ. Trimming shortened V by 2 bases and J by 4 bases, and 12 bases separated the two germline ends.

This chain links TRBV7-2 with TRBJ1-5; D is perhaps TRBD1 (6 bases). This CDR3 has 14 residues. CDR1 and CDR2 (germline): SGHTA, FQGNSA. Trimming shortened V by 5 bases and J by 0 bases, and 8 bases separated the two germline ends. The CDR3 bases are TGTGCCAGCAGCCCCAGGGGTAGCAATCAGCCCCAGCATTTT. It codes for CASSPRGSNQPQHF.